This T cell receptor (beta chain) was captured by sequencing in a study of blood T cell repertoires in COVID-19. Background on the study: COVID-19 samples from acute and convalescent phases originated in the United States, Italy and Spain. T cells, B-cell-depleted T cells, or PBMCs supplied cDNA or gDNA.

The length of the CDR3 is 15 residues. V lost 1 base to trimming and J lost 3 bases, with 11 bases between them. Germline loops: CDR1 LNHDA, CDR2 SQIVND (reference sequence). Per the authors' pipeline: Estimation of nucleated cell counts was performed using reference gene primer amplification. Profiled with immunoSEQ multiplex PCR; TCRdb holds only in-frame clones, not every one. The DNA gave D and trimming, while V, J and clone size come from that table. The sample carries 450,000 or so clones, around 89% recorded once. Specimen: peripheral blood. This receptor was taken from a woman between 35 and 50 years old with COVID-19, enrolled during active disease. V gene TRBV19 combines with J gene TRBJ2-3; D remains unclear. The CDR3 coding sequence is TGTGCCAGTAGTATAGGATACCCCAGGACAGATACGCAGTATTTT. This codes for CASSIGYPRTDTQYF. Based on the CDR3 plus reference TRBV19 and TRBJ2-3, the full variable domain is DGGITQSPKYLFRKEGQNVTLSCEQNLNHDAMYWYRQDPGQGLRLIYYSQIVNDFQKGDIAEGYSVSREKKESFPLTVTSAQKNPTAFYLCASSIGYPRTDTQYFGPGTRLTVL.